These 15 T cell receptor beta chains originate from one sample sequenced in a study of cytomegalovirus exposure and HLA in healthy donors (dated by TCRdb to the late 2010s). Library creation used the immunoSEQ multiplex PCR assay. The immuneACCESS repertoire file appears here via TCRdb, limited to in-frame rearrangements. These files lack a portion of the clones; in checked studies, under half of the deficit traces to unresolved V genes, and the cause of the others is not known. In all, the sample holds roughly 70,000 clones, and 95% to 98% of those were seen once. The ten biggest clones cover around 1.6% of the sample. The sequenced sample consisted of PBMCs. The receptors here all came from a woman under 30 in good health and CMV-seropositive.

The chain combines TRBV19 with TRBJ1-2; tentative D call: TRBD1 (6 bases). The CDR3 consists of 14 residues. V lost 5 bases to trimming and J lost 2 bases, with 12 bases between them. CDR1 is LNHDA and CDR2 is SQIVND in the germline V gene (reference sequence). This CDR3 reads CASSPGQRNYGYTF. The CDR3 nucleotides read TGTGCCAGTAGTCCCGGACAGAGGAACTATGGCTACACCTTC.

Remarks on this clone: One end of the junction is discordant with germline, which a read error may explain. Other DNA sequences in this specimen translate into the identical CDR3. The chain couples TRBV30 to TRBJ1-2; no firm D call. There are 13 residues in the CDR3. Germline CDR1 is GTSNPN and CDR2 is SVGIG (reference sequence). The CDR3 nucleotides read TGTGCCTGGATGATGGGCCTTGTGAATGGCTACACCTTT. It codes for CAWMMGLVNGYTF. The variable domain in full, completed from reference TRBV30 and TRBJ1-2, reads SQTIHQWPATLVQPVGSPLSLECTVEGTSNPNLYWYRQAAGRGLQLLFYSVGIGQISSEVPQNLSASRPQDRQFILSSKKLLLSDSGFYLCAWMMGLVNGYTFGSGTRLTVV.

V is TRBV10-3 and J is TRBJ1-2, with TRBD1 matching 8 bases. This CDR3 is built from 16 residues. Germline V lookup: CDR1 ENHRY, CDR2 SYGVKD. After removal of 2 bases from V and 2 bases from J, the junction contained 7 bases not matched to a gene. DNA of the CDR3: TGTGCCATCAGTGAGACGACAGGGGCTCGGAACTATGGCTACACCTTC. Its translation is CAISETTGARNYGYTF.

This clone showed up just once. The CDR3 region is CASSAEQGDTEAFF. DNA of the CDR3: TGTGCCAGCAGTGCCGAACAGGGGGACACTGAAGCTTTCTTT. The J gene is TRBJ1-1, the V gene TRBV27; 8 bases align to TRBD1. Germline lookup yields CDR1 MNHEY and CDR2 SMNVEV (reference sequence). CDR3 size: 14 residues. Unmatched junction bases numbered 5, after V lost 5 bases and J lost 3 bases.

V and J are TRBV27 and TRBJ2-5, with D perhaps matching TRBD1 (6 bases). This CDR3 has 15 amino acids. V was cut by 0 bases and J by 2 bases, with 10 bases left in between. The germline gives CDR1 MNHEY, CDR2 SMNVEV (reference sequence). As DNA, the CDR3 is TGTGCCAGCAGTTTATCCGGGACACCTCAAGAGACCCAGTACTTC. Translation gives CASSLSGTPQETQYF.

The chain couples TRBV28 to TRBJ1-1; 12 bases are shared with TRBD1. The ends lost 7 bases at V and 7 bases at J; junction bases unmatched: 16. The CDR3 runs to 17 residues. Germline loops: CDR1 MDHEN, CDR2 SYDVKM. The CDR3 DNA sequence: TGTGCCAGCAACTTTCCGGGACAGGGGGCGGCGAACGGTGAAGCTTTCTTT. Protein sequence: CASNFPGQGAANGEAFF.

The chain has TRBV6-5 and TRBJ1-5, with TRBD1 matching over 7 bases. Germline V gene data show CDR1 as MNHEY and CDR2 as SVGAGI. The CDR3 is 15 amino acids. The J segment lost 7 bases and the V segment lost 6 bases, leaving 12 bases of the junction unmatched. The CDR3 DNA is TGTGCCAGCAGCCCCACTCGACAGGGTTGGCAGCCCCAGCATTTT. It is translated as CASSPTRQGWQPQHF.

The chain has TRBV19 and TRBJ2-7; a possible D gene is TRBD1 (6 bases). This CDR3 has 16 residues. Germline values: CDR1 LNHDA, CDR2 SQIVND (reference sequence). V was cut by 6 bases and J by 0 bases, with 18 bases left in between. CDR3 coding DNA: TGTGCCAGTAGAATAATAGACAGGCCGCTCTCCTACGAGCAGTACTTC. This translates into CASRIIDRPLSYEQYF. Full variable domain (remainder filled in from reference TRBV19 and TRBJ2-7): DGGITQSPKYLFRKEGQNVTLSCEQNLNHDAMYWYRQDPGQGLRLIYYSQIVNDFQKGDIAEGYSVSREKKESFPLTVTSAQKNPTAFYLCASRIIDRPLSYEQYFGPGTRLTVT.

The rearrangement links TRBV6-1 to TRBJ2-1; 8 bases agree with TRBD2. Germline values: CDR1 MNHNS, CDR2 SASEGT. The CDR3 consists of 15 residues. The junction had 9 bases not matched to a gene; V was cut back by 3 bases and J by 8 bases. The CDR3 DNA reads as TGTGCCAGCAGTGATTTAAAGGAAGCGGGAGATGAGCAGTTCTTC. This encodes CASSDLKEAGDEQFF.

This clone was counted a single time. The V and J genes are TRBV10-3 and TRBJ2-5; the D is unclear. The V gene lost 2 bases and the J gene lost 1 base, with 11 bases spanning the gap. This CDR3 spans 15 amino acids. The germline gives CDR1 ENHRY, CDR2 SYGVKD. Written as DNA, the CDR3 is TGTGCCATCAGTGAGGTGCTAGAAACCCAAGAGACCCAGTACTTC. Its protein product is CAISEVLETQETQYF.

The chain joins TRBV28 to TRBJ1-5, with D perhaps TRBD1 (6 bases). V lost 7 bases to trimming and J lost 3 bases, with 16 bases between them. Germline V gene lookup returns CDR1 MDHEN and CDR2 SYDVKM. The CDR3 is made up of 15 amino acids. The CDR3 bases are TGTGCCAGCAATTACCTGAGGGACATCAATCAGCCCCAGCATTTT. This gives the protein CASNYLRDINQPQHF.

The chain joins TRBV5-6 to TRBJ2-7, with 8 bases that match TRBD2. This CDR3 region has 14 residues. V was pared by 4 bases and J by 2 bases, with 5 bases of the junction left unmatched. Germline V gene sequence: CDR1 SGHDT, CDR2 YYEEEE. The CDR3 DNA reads TGTGCCAGCAGCAAGTTGACTAGCGCCTACGAGCAGTACTTC. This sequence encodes CASSKLTSAYEQYF.

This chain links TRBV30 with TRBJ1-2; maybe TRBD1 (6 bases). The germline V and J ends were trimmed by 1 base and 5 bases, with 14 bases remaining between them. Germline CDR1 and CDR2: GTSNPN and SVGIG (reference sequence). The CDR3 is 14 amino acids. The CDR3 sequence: CAWSGGLRAYGYTF. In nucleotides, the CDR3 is TGTGCCTGGAGTGGGGGGCTCCGGGCTTATGGCTACACCTTC.

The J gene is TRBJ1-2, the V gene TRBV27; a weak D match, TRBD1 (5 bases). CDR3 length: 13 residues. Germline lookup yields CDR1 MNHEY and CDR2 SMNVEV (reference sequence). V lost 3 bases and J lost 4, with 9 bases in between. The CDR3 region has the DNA TGTGCCAGCAGTTTTACAGGCCCCTATGGCTACACCTTC. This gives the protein CASSFTGPYGYTF.

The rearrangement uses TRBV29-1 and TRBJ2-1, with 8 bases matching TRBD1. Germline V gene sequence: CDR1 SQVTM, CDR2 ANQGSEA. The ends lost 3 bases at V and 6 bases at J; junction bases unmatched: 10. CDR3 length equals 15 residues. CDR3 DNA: TGCAGCGTTGAGATTCCGTCAGGGGGCCCCAATGAGCAGTTCTTC. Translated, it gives CSVEIPSGGPNEQFF.